This T cell receptor (beta chain) derives from a study of blood T cell repertoires in COVID-19. Study at large: Sites in the United States, Italy and Spain provided acute and convalescent COVID-19 samples. The analysed material was cDNA or gDNA that came from T cells, B-cell-depleted T cells, or PBMCs.

CDR1 and CDR2 (germline): SGHDT, YYEEEE. V trimming: 5 bases; J trimming: 7 bases; junction bases outside the gene matches: 11. The CDR3 is 16 amino acids. Seattle's enrolled individuals joined amid active infection and were then monitored longitudinally. The protocol was immunoSEQ multiplex PCR, while the TCRdb copy is restricted to in-frame clones and leaves out a portion. The sample comprises fewer than 80,000 clones, under 90% of which are singletons, and 10% to 15% rests with the top ten. Sequencing was carried out using peripheral blood. The source is a man aged 50 or older with COVID-19, enrolled during active disease. The gene calls are TRBV5-6 and TRBJ1-4, with 10 bases fitting TRBD1. The CDR3 loop reads CASRTSFRDRGEKLFF. The CDR3 coding sequence is TGTGCCAGCAGAACCTCGTTCCGGGACAGGGGTGAAAAACTGTTTTTT.